This T cell receptor (beta chain) originates from a study of CD8 T cells in ankylosing spondylitis. Study-level results: Matched synovial fluid from ankylosing spondylitis patients was reported to be enriched for disease-linked clones.

The authors made TCR beta libraries by quantitative 5'-RACE with molecular barcodes. TCRdb recomputed calls from the 5' RACE reads with MiXCR, one row per CDR3 protein. The sample shows about 240,000 distinct CDR3 sequences, around 7.8% of them seen only once. The sample holds many counts of this clonotype. What it binds is not known. The germline V gene has CDR1 SQVTM and CDR2 ANQGSEA. The ends were cut back, 3 bases at V and 6 bases at J, with 12 bases in the middle. The CDR3 has 13 residues. The clonotype comes from a male donor with ankylosing spondylitis or in good health (not recorded which). Sequencing was performed on blood, either unsorted or a sorted T cell fraction (not recorded which). The chain uses TRBV29-1 and TRBJ2-1; D perhaps matches TRBD2 (5 bases). CDR3 in amino acids: CSVDFLATNEQFF. The CDR3 region has the DNA TGCAGCGTTGATTTCCTAGCAACCAATGAGCAGTTCTTC.